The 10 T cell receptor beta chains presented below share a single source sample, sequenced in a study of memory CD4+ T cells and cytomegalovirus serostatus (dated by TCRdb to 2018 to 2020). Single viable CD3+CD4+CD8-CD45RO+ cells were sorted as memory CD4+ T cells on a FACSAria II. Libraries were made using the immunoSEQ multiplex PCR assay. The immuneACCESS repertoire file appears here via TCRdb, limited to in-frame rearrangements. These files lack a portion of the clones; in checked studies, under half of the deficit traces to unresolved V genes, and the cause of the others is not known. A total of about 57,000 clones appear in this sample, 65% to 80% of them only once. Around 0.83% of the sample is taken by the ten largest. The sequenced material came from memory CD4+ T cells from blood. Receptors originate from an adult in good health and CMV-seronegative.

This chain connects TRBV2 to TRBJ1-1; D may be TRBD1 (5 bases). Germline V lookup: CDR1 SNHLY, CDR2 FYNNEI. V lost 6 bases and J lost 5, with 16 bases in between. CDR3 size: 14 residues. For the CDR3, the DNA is TGTGCCAGCAGGACGGACGGCCGGGGGACTGAAGCTTTCTTT. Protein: CASRTDGRGTEAFF.

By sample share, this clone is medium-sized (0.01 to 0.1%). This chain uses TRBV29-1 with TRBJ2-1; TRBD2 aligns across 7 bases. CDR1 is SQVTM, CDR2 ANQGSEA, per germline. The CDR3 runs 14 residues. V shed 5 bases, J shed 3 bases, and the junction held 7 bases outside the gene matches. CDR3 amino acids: CSVTPGLSYNEQFF. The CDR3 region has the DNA TGCAGCGTTACACCGGGACTAAGCTACAATGAGCAGTTCTTC.

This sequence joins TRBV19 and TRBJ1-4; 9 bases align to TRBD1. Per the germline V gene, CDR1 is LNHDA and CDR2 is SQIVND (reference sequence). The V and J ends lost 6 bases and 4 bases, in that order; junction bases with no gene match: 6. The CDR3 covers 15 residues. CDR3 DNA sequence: TGTGCCAGTAGGACATTGACAGGGGGTAATGAAAAACTGTTTTTT. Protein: CASRTLTGGNEKLFF.

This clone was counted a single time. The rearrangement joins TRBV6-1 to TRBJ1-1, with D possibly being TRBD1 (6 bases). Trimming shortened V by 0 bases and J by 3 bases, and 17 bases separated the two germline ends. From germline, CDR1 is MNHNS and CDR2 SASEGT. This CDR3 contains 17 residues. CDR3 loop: CASSEAKRRGSYTEAFF. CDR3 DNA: TGTGCCAGCAGTGAAGCGAAACGCAGGGGTAGTTACACTGAAGCTTTCTTT.

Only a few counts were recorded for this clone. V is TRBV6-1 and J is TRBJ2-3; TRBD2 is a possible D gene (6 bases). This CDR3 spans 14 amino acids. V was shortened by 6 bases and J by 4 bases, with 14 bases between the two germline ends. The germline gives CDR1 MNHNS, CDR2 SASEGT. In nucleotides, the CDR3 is TGTGCCAGCAGGGGGAGGCAGGGAGCAGATACGCAGTATTTT. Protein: CASRGRQGADTQYF.

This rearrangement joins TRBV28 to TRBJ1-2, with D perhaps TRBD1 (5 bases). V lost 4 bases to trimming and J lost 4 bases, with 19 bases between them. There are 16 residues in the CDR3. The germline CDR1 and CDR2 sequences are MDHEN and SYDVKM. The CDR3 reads CASSSTGTPRVYGYTF. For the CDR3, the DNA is TGTGCCAGCAGTTCGACCGGGACCCCGAGGGTCTATGGCTACACCTTC.

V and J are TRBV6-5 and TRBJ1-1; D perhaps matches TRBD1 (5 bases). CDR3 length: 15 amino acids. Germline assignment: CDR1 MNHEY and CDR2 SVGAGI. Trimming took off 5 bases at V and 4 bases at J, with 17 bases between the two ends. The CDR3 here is CASSHAGAGTTEAFF. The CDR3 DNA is TGTGCCAGCAGTCACGCCGGGGCGGGTACCACTGAAGCTTTCTTT.

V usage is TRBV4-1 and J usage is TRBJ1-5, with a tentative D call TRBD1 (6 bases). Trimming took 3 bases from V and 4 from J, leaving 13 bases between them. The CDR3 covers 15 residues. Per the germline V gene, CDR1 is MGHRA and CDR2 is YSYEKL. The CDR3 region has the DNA TGCGCCAGCAGCCAGATAGAGGGGGTAAATCAGCCCCAGCATTTT. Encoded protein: CASSQIEGVNQPQHF.

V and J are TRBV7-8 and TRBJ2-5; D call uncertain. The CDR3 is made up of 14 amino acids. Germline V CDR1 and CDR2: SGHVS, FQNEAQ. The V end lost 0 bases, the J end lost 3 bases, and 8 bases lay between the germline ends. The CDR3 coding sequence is TGTGCCAGCAGCTTAGCGGACCTGAAAGAGACCCAGTACTTC. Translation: CASSLADLKETQYF.

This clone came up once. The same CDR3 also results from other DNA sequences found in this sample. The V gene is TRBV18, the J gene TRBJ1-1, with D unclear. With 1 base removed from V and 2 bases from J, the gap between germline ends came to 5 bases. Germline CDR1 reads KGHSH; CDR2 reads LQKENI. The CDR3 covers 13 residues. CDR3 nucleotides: TGTGCCAGCTCACCACAGGGAAACACTGAAGCTTTCTTT. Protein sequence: CASSPQGNTEAFF.